This T cell receptor (beta chain) was captured by sequencing in a study of blood T cell repertoires in COVID-19. Study background: The United States, Italy and Spain were the sources of the acute and convalescent COVID-19 samples. Sources were T cells, B-cell-depleted T cells, or PBMCs; the material itself was cDNA or gDNA.

In the authors' methods: Reference gene primer amplification gave nucleated cell count estimates. TCRdb keeps only in-frame clones here, not all; method: immunoSEQ multiplex PCR. That table furnishes V, J and clone size, whereas the DNA furnished D and trimming. The sample holds some 150,000 clones, roughly 90% seen once. V lost 11 bases, J lost 8 bases, and 12 bases lay in between. This CDR3 contains 10 residues. Germline CDR1 reads LNHDA; CDR2 reads SQIVND (reference sequence). What was sequenced was PBMCs or T cells enriched from blood (not recorded which). The chain recombines TRBV19 with TRBJ1-1; D remains ambiguous. The sequence was collected from a human donor with acute COVID-19. The donor label of this sample is uncertain. CDR3 coding DNA: TGTGCCGAGCACACGGAGGAAGCTTTCTTT. Protein: CAEHTEEAFF.